The 31 T cell receptor beta chains listed next were all sequenced from one sample in a study of T cells after yellow fever vaccination. From the 5' RACE reads, TCRdb called clonotypes with MiXCR, one entry per CDR3 protein. Among about 58,000 distinct CDR3 sequences listed, around 6.2% were seen once. The sample was PBMCs, either bulk or a sorted T-cell subset (CD4+, CD8+, memory, or dextramer-sorted; not recorded which), taken on the day of the yellow fever booster vaccination. The receptors derive from a man younger than 35 who received the YFV17D yellow fever vaccine.

At least ten counts were recorded for this clonotype. This chain uses TRBV4-1 with TRBJ2-2; D is perhaps TRBD1 (6 bases). V lost 4 bases to trimming and J lost 3 bases, with 9 bases between them. The CDR3 covers 14 residues. The germline V gene encodes CDR1 MGHRA and CDR2 YSYEKL. In DNA, the CDR3 is TGCGCCAGCAGCCCGACAGGTTACACCGGGGAGCTGTTTTTT. Protein sequence: CASSPTGYTGELFF.

This clonotype was observed many times. The chain couples TRBV7-9 to TRBJ2-7, with D tentatively TRBD1 (6 bases). V dropped 6 bases and J dropped 5 bases, with 14 bases sitting between them. Germline loops: CDR1 SEHNR, CDR2 FQNEAQ (reference sequence). The CDR3 spans 13 residues. The CDR3 DNA reads TGTGCCAGCAGGAATCCGGGACAAAACGAGCAGTACTTC. This encodes CASRNPGQNEQYF.

This clonotype was observed many times. V and J are TRBV7-9 and TRBJ1-1, with D unclear. CDR1 is SEHNR and CDR2 is FQNEAQ in the germline V gene (reference sequence). The CDR3 runs to 16 residues. V lost 5 bases and J 0 bases, leaving 16 bases between the germline ends. CDR3 sequence reads: CASSPTPQEMNTEAFF. The CDR3 DNA reads TGTGCCAGCAGCCCCACGCCCCAGGAAATGAACACTGAAGCTTTCTTT.

In its sample, this clonotype was seen many times. The chain uses TRBV24-1 and TRBJ2-1, with 8 bases fitting TRBD1. CDR3 size: 16 residues. Trimming took 4 bases from V and 8 from J; bases not matched to a gene: 12. CDR1 is KGHDR, CDR2 SFDVKD, per germline. CDR3 bases: TGTGCCACCAGTGACGCCGATAGGACAGGGAAAGATGAGCAGTTCTTC. Translated, it gives CATSDADRTGKDEQFF.

Ten or more counts support this clonotype. The chain employs TRBV6-5 and TRBJ2-3, with D unclear. Germline values: CDR1 MNHEY, CDR2 SVGAGI. The germline V and J ends were trimmed by 6 bases and 1 base, with 14 bases remaining between them. The CDR3 sequence is 15 residues long. CDR3 protein: CASSSAFSRTDTQYF. The DNA of the CDR3 is TGTGCCAGCAGCTCCGCCTTTAGCCGCACAGATACGCAGTATTTT.

This clonotype was detected ten times or more. This chain uses TRBV6-2 or TRBV6-3 with TRBJ1-2; weak D call: TRBD1 (5 bases). Germline values: CDR1 MNHEY, CDR2 SVGEGT. CDR3 length: 10 amino acids. V lost 10 bases, J lost 3 bases, and 6 bases lay in between. The CDR3 sequence: CATRDYGYTF. The CDR3 DNA reads TGTGCCACCAGGGACTATGGCTACACCTTC.

This clonotype has a count of ten or more. The chain employs TRBV11-2 and TRBJ2-1; perhaps TRBD2 as D (5 bases). This CDR3 spans 16 amino acids. The germline V and J ends were trimmed by 1 base and 7 bases, with 17 bases remaining between them. Germline-derived CDR1 and CDR2 are SGHAT and FQNNGV. CDR3 bases: TGTGCCAGCAGCTTAGGTGCGGGTAAAGGGAGAAATGAGCAGTTCTTC. Translation: CASSLGAGKGRNEQFF.

This clonotype showed up many times. This sequence joins TRBV4-2 and TRBJ2-3; 9 bases line up with TRBD2. The V segment lost 1 base and the J segment 4 bases; nucleotides outside the gene matches: 9. The CDR3 runs to 17 residues. Germline CDR1 LGHNA, CDR2 YNFKEQ. The CDR3 DNA reads TGTGCCAGCAGCCAAGGGCCGGGAGCGGGGGGAGCAGATACGCAGTATTTT. The encoded protein is CASSQGPGAGGADTQYF.

The rearrangement joins TRBV9 to TRBJ1-5; a weak D match, TRBD1 (6 bases). Trimming left V 4 bases short and J 6 bases short, with 11 bases between. This CDR3 contains 13 residues. The V gene's germline CDR1 is SGDLS and CDR2 YYNGEE. CDR3 protein: CASSQGGGQPQHF. CDR3 sequence (DNA): TGTGCCAGCAGCCAGGGAGGGGGTCAGCCCCAGCATTTT.

The chain recombines TRBV6-4 with TRBJ1-1, with a possible D match to TRBD1 (6 bases). Germline assignment: CDR1 MRHNA and CDR2 SNTAGT. V was pared by 3 bases and J by 0 bases, with 11 bases between. CDR3 length: 15 residues. The CDR3 DNA reads as TGTGCCAGCAGTGAGTCCAGGGGCATGAACACTGAAGCTTTCTTT. It translates to CASSESRGMNTEAFF.

This clonotype was counted ten times or more. This chain connects TRBV20-1 to TRBJ1-1; TRBD1 matches 7 bases. Germline values: CDR1 DFQATT, CDR2 SNEGSKA (reference sequence). This CDR3 comprises 16 residues. The V gene end was trimmed by 5 bases and the J gene end by 1 base; junction bases not matched to a gene: 13. CDR3 loop: CSAAHSGTVSNTEAFF. DNA for the CDR3: TGCAGTGCTGCCCACTCCGGGACAGTCTCGAACACTGAAGCTTTCTTT.

This clonotype was seen a few times. V usage is TRBV9 and J usage is TRBJ2-3; TRBD1 matches 11 bases. Germline CDR1 SGDLS, CDR2 YYNGEE. With 0 bases clipped from V and 4 bases from J, the junction kept 1 base outside the gene matches. CDR3 length: 15 amino acids. The CDR3 here is CASSVEGQGADTQYF. For the CDR3, the DNA is TGTGCCAGCAGCGTAGAGGGACAGGGGGCAGATACGCAGTATTTT. The variable domain in full, with the rest retrieved from reference TRBV9 and TRBJ2-3, is DSGVTQTPKHLITATGQRVTLRCSPRSGDLSVYWYQQSLDQGLQFLIQYYNGEERAKGNILERFSAQQFPDLHSELNLSSLELGDSALYFCASSVEGQGADTQYFGPGTRLTVL.

This chain links TRBV6-5 with TRBJ1-2; D uncertain. The CDR3 contains 13 residues. CDR1 and CDR2 from the germline V gene are MNHEY and SVGAGI. The V end lost 5 bases, the J end lost 4 bases, and 11 bases lay between the germline ends. Written as DNA, the CDR3 is TGTGCCAGCAGTCCTGACATGGGCTATGGCTACACCTTC. It specifies CASSPDMGYGYTF.

At least ten counts were recorded for this clonotype. The chain couples TRBV4-1 to TRBJ1-1; D unclear. Germline V gene lookup returns CDR1 MGHRA and CDR2 YSYEKL. The CDR3 totals 16 residues. V lost 4 bases and J lost 5, with 20 bases in between. CDR3 amino acids: CASSPSLAETNTEAFF. The DNA of the CDR3 is TGCGCCAGCAGCCCGTCCCTGGCAGAGACCAATACTGAAGCTTTCTTT.

This clonotype showed up many times. This rearrangement joins TRBV7-6 to TRBJ1-5; D is undetermined. Germline lookup yields CDR1 SGHVS and CDR2 FNYEAQ. The CDR3 sequence is 15 residues long. Deletions cut 6 bases from V and 0 bases from J, with 12 bases between. The CDR3 DNA reads TGTGCCAGCAGTGTGGGCTGGGGTAGCAATCAGCCCCAGCATTTT. It is translated as CASSVGWGSNQPQHF.

This clonotype was seen only a few times. This chain joins TRBV4-2 and TRBJ2-7, with TRBD2 identical over 11 bases. V gave up 0 bases and J gave up 7 bases; unmatched junction bases: 8. Germline loops: CDR1 LGHNA, CDR2 YNFKEQ. The CDR3 covers 16 residues. CDR3 amino acids: CASSQDALSGGVEQYF. In nucleotides, the CDR3 is TGTGCCAGCAGCCAAGATGCCCTTAGCGGGGGGGTTGAGCAGTACTTC.

Ten or more counts support this clonotype. The chain recombines TRBV15 with TRBJ1-1; D may be TRBD1 (6 bases). CDR1 LNHNV and CDR2 YYDKDF come from the germline V gene (reference sequence). The CDR3 is 15 amino acids. Trimming shortened V by 1 base and J by 5 bases, and 14 bases separated the two germline ends. The CDR3 DNA is TGTGCCACCAGCAGAGGGGGTGGGGGCCGAACTGAAGCTTTCTTT. It specifies CATSRGGGGRTEAFF.

This clonotype was detected many times. V and J are TRBV6-5 and TRBJ2-6; D may correspond to TRBD1 or TRBD2 (5 bases each). The V and J ends lost 10 bases and 0 bases respectively, with 7 bases between them. Germline CDR1 is MNHEY and CDR2 is SVGAGI. The CDR3 spans 13 residues. DNA of the CDR3: TGTGCCACGGGACCCTCTGGGGCCAACGTCCTGACTTTC. It is translated as CATGPSGANVLTF.

This clonotype was seen at least ten times. The genes are TRBV4-1 and TRBJ1-5; TRBD1 matches 9 bases. CDR1 and CDR2 (germline): MGHRA, YSYEKL. V gave up 0 bases and J gave up 5 bases; unmatched junction bases: 5. The CDR3 has 16 amino acids. CDR3 sequence reads: CASSQDGTGWDQPQHF. The CDR3 coding sequence is TGCGCCAGCAGCCAAGATGGGACAGGGTGGGATCAGCCCCAGCATTTT.

This clonotype appeared a few times. The J gene is TRBJ1-1, the V gene TRBV7-9; unclear D gene. The V and J ends lost 11 bases and 2 bases respectively, with 18 bases between them. Germline-derived CDR1 and CDR2 are SEHNR and FQNEAQ (reference sequence). The CDR3 consists of 14 residues. CDR3 DNA: TGTGCCGGCGCCCTAGCGTGGGATAACACTGAAGCTTTCTTT. This gives the protein CAGALAWDNTEAFF.

This clonotype was recorded at least ten times. V and J are TRBV5-1 and TRBJ2-3; TRBD1 might be the D (6 bases). The CDR3 is 14 amino acids. Germline V lookup: CDR1 SGHRS, CDR2 YFSETQ. V was cut by 1 base and J by 6 bases, with 12 bases left in between. In DNA form, the CDR3 reads TGCGCCAGCAGCTTGACAGGGTTTTCGGATACGCAGTATTTT. Encoded protein: CASSLTGFSDTQYF.

This clonotype was found many times. The chain carries TRBV7-9 and TRBJ2-7, with 7 positions matching TRBD1. The germline gives CDR1 SEHNR, CDR2 FQNEAQ (reference sequence). This CDR3 comprises 14 residues. Unmatched junction bases numbered 14, after V lost 11 bases and J lost 4 bases. CDR3 sequence (DNA): TGTGCCTCTTCCGAGACAGGGTTTACTTACGAGCAGTACTTC. Translation gives CASSETGFTYEQYF.

This clonotype was seen at least ten times. J is TRBJ2-3 and V is TRBV4-1; TRBD1 matches at 8 bases. This CDR3 has 15 amino acids. J was trimmed by 2 bases and V by 1 base; bases with no gene match: 2. Germline V lookup: CDR1 MGHRA, CDR2 YSYEKL. CDR3 in DNA: TGCGCCAGCAGCCAAGTGGGACAGGACACAGATACGCAGTATTTT. It translates to CASSQVGQDTDTQYF.

The genes are TRBV4-3 and TRBJ1-2, with a possible D match to TRBD1 (6 bases). With 1 base removed from V and 8 bases from J, the gap between germline ends came to 14 bases. The length of the CDR3 is 14 residues. The germline V gene encodes CDR1 LGHNA and CDR2 YSLEER. CDR3 residues: CASSQVQGAGGYTF. The DNA for the CDR3 is TGCGCCAGCAGCCAAGTACAGGGCGCCGGAGGCTACACCTTC.

This clonotype was seen repeatedly, ten times or more. J is TRBJ2-7 and V is TRBV27, with TRBD1 matching 8 bases. CDR1 is MNHEY and CDR2 is SMNVEV in the germline V gene (reference sequence). The CDR3 length is 15 residues. V was pared by 5 bases and J by 2 bases, with 8 bases of the junction left unmatched. CDR3 region: CASSGHRGTPYEQYF. The CDR3 DNA follows: TGTGCCAGCAGTGGGCACAGGGGGACCCCCTACGAGCAGTACTTC.

This clonotype came up many times. The chain has TRBV7-2 and TRBJ2-7, with D unclear. The ends were cut back, 1 base at V and 3 bases at J, with 7 bases in the middle. This CDR3 is 13 amino acids long. From germline, CDR1 is SGHTA and CDR2 FQGNSA. The CDR3 region has the DNA TGTGCCAGCAGCTTAGGCAGCTTCTACGAGCAGTACTTC. As protein: CASSLGSFYEQYF.

The table lists this clonotype with a few counts. CDR3 protein: CASSLQYRESSYNEQFF. The CDR3 region has the DNA TGTGCCAGCAGCTTACAATACAGGGAAAGCTCCTACAATGAGCAGTTCTTC. V and J are TRBV7-6 and TRBJ2-1; maybe TRBD1 (6 bases). This CDR3 contains 17 residues. CDR1 is SGHVS, CDR2 FNYEAQ, per germline. V was clipped by 2 bases and J by 0 bases, with 14 bases between them. The complete variable domain, with remaining parts taken from reference TRBV7-6 and TRBJ2-1, reads GAGVSQSPRYKVTKRGQDVALRCDPISGHVSLYWYRQALGQGPEFLTYFNYEAQQDKSGLPNDRFSAERPEGSISTLTIQRTEQRDSAMYRCASSLQYRESSYNEQFFGPGTRLTVL.

This clonotype was detected only a few times. CDR3 sequence reads: CASTLNPGTDYGYTF. The CDR3 DNA reads TGTGCCAGCACCTTGAACCCTGGGACGGACTATGGCTACACCTTC. The V and J genes are TRBV6-6 and TRBJ1-2; D is possibly TRBD1 (5 bases). The CDR3 covers 15 residues. Per the germline V gene, CDR1 is MNHNY and CDR2 is SVGAGI (reference sequence). Trimming took 7 bases from V and 3 from J, leaving 18 bases between them.

This clonotype was counted between two and nine times. The genes are TRBV2 and TRBJ2-2; TRBD1 aligns across 8 bases. The germline V gene has CDR1 SNHLY and CDR2 FYNNEI. The CDR3 loop spans 16 amino acids. V was clipped by 8 bases and J by 0 bases; unmatched bases: 8. The DNA for the CDR3 is TGTGCCAGCGATAAGGGGACAGGACCGAACACCGGGGAGCTGTTTTTT. Translated: CASDKGTGPNTGELFF.

This clonotype was seen a few times. The gene calls are TRBV7-9 and TRBJ2-2, with D unresolved. Germline lookup yields CDR1 SEHNR and CDR2 FQNEAQ (reference sequence). With 1 base removed from V and 1 base from J, the gap between germline ends came to 7 bases. This CDR3 is 15 amino acids long. CDR3 loop: CASSLVAGNTGELFF. The CDR3 bases are TGTGCCAGCAGCTTAGTGGCAGGGAACACCGGGGAGCTGTTTTTT.

This clonotype appeared many times. The chain links TRBV29-1 to TRBJ1-5, with D uncertain. Trimming stripped 0 bases from V and 4 bases from J, with 10 bases between. This CDR3 is 14 amino acids long. CDR1 SQVTM and CDR2 ANQGSEA come from the germline V gene. CDR3 residues: CSVEDANSNQPQHF. CDR3 sequence (DNA): TGCAGCGTTGAAGATGCTAACAGTAATCAGCCCCAGCATTTT.